This TCR beta chain originates from a study of regulatory T cells in long-lasting Graves disease. Regarding the study as a whole: New patients shared approximately 970 public clonotypes, and persistent patients shared more, with 2,741.

For TCR beta, libraries came from iRepertoire HTBI primers and Arm-PCR of CDR3 regions. TCRdb fed the multiplex PCR reads into MiXCR, producing one record per CDR3 protein. The table includes roughly 380,000 distinct CDR3 sequences, around 17% detected once. V lost 1 base and J lost 2, with 16 bases in between. CDR1 and CDR2 (germline): LGHDT, YNNKEL (reference sequence). There are 17 residues in the CDR3. This clonotype was detected a few times. What it recognizes is unknown. Time point: newly diagnosed GD, antithyroid drugs for less than 3 months. PBMCs were the source of the RNA used for TCR sequencing. This sample also appeared in a second study, on T cells in Graves' hyperthyroidism and ophthalmopathy.

The rearrangement uses TRBV3-1 and TRBJ2-3; a possible D gene is TRBD2 (7 bases). This specimen consisted of peripheral blood mononuclear cells (PBMCs), obtained at new diagnosis, from a patient treated with antithyroid drugs. The receptor was derived from a man aged 40-49 years with Graves disease. CDR3 region: CASSQAGGLHLTDTQYF. The CDR3 DNA sequence: TGTGCCAGCAGCCAAGCCGGGGGGCTCCACCTCACAGATACGCAGTATTTT.